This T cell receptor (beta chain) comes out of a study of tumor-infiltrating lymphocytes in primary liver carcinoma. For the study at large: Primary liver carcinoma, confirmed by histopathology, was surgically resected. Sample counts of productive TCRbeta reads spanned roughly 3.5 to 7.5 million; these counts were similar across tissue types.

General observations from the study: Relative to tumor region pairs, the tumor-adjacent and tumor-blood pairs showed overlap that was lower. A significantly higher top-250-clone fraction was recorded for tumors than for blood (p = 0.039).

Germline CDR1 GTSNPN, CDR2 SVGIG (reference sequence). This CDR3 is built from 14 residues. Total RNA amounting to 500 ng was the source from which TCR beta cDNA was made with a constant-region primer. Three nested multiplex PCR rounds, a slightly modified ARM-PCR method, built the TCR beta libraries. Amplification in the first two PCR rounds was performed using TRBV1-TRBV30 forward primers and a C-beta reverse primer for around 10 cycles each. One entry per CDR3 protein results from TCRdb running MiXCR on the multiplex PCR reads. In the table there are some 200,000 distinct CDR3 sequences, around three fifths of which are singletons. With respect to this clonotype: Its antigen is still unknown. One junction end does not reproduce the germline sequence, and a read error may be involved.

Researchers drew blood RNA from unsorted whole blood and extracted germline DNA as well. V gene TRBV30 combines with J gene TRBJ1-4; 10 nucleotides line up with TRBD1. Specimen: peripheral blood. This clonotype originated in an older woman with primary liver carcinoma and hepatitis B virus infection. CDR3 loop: CVWSDGQGDEKLFF. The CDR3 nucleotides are TGTGTCTGGAGCGACGGACAGGGGGATGAAAAACTGTTTTTT. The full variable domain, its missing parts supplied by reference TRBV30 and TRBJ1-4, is SQTIHQWPATLVQPVGSPLSLECTVEGTSNPNLYWYRQAAGRGLQLLFYSVGIGQISSEVPQNLSASRPQDRQFILSSKKLLLSDSGFYLCVWSDGQGDEKLFFGSGTQLSVL.